These 21 T cell receptor beta chains originate from one sample sequenced in a study of tumor and adjacent non-tumor tissue in lung cancer. The template was RNA from unsorted bulk tissue. A modified ARM-PCR protocol with three rounds of nested PCR amplified TCRbeta. TCRdb recomputed calls from the multiplex PCR reads with MiXCR, one row per CDR3 protein. Of tens of thousands of distinct CDR3 sequences listed, about three fifths are singletons. Sequenced material: lung tumor tissue. The receptors derive from a man aged 45 to 65 with non-small cell lung cancer.

The chain carries TRBV6-1 and TRBJ1-4, with D possibly matching TRBD1 (5 bases). V was trimmed by 6 bases and J by 1 base, leaving 12 bases between them. This CDR3 contains 15 residues. Per the germline V gene, CDR1 is MNHNS and CDR2 is SASEGT. CDR3 sequence reads: CASRPDGGTNEKLFF. In nucleotides, the CDR3 is TGTGCCAGCAGACCCGATGGGGGAACTAATGAAAAACTGTTTTTT.

Details on this clonotype: A much larger clone is a single base away; this may be a read error. The chain is built from TRBV6-6 and TRBJ2-5, with D maybe TRBD1 (6 bases). The CDR3 totals 13 residues. V was pared by 4 bases and J by 7 bases, with 13 bases between. Looked up from germline, CDR1 is MNHNY and CDR2 is SVGAGI (reference sequence). This chain's CDR3 is CASSLDSPGTQYF. CDR3 nucleotides: TGTGCCAGCAGTTTGGACAGCCCAGGGACCCAGTACTTC.

Concerning this clonotype: An end of the junction does not agree with germline; a read error may underlie this. The J gene is TRBJ2-2, the V gene TRBV29-1; D is undetermined. Germline assignment: CDR1 SQVTM and CDR2 ANQGSEA. The CDR3 is made up of 13 amino acids. The CDR3 loop reads CSVRTGNTWELFF. The CDR3 region has the DNA TGCAGCGTACGGACGGGCAACACCTGGGAGCTGTTTTTT.

On this clonotype: Mismatch with germline at one junction end may stem from a read error. The chain has TRBV6-5 and TRBJ2-4, with D perhaps TRBD2 (5 bases). The germline V gene has CDR1 MNHEY and CDR2 SVGAGI. The CDR3 loop spans 13 amino acids. The CDR3 region has the DNA TGTGCCGGCAGTAAAGCGGTGGGAAACATTCAGTACTTC. Protein sequence: CAGSKAVGNIQYF.

About this clonotype itself: At one of its ends the junction is not consistent with the germline gene, which may arise from a read error. The chain uses TRBV11-2 and TRBJ1-2; TRBD1 aligns across 7 bases. Germline loops: CDR1 SGHAT, CDR2 FQNNGV. There are 16 residues in the CDR3. This chain's CDR3 is CAGSPGGTWNNYGYTF. As DNA, the CDR3 is TGTGCCGGCAGCCCAGGGGGGACATGGAATAACTATGGCTACACCTTC.

The CDR3 is CASSVGRDSSYEQYF. DNA of the CDR3: TGTGCCAGCAGCGTGGGGCGGGACAGTTCCTACGAGCAGTACTTC. The genes are TRBV5-4 and TRBJ2-7; D perhaps matches TRBD1 (7 bases). The V gene lost 4 bases and the J gene lost 1 base, with 15 bases spanning the gap. This CDR3 is 15 amino acids long. CDR1 is SGHNT and CDR2 is YYREEE in the germline V gene (reference sequence). Drawing the rest from reference TRBV5-4 and TRBJ2-7, the complete variable domain is ETGVTQSPTHLIKTRGQQVTLRCSSQSGHNTVSWYQQALGQGPQFIFQYYREEENGRGNFPPRFSGLQFPNYSSELNVNALELDDSALYLCASSVGRDSSYEQYFGPGTRLTVT.

This clonotype was counted many times. V gene TRBV7-9 combines with J gene TRBJ2-1, with 10 bases aligning to TRBD2. The germline gives CDR1 SEHNR, CDR2 FQNEAQ (reference sequence). The V gene end was trimmed by 8 bases and the J gene end by 2 bases; junction bases not matched to a gene: 12. This CDR3 is built from 17 residues. The chain's CDR3 is CASAKGLAGVAYNEQFF. The CDR3 DNA is TGTGCCAGCGCCAAGGGTCTAGCGGGAGTCGCCTACAATGAGCAGTTCTTC.

This clonotype was counted only a few times. The CDR3: CSARVDERADTQYF. CDR3 nucleotide sequence: TGCAGTGCTAGAGTAGACGAGAGGGCAGATACGCAGTATTTT. This rearrangement joins TRBV20-1 to TRBJ2-3; D possibly corresponds to TRBD2 (5 bases). Germline loops: CDR1 DFQATT, CDR2 SNEGSKA (reference sequence). The CDR3 consists of 14 residues. V lost 1 base and J lost 4, with 12 bases in between.

This clonotype was observed a few times. The V and J genes are TRBV19 and TRBJ1-1, with D tentatively TRBD1 (6 bases). From germline, CDR1 is LNHDA and CDR2 SQIVND (reference sequence). This CDR3 is 13 amino acids long. V dropped 5 bases and J dropped 3 bases, with 10 bases sitting between them. The CDR3 nucleotides read TGTGCCAGTAGTTGGACAGAAGACACTGAAGCTTTCTTT. Amino acids: CASSWTEDTEAFF.

There are many counts of this clonotype. This chain joins TRBV6-1 and TRBJ2-4; 9 bases are a match to TRBD1. This CDR3 region has 15 residues. Unmatched junction bases numbered 6, after V lost 4 bases and J lost 5 bases. Germline lookup yields CDR1 MNHNS and CDR2 SASEGT. The CDR3 nucleotides are TGTGCCAGCAGTGGGGGACAGGGTGGGCAAAACATTCAGTACTTC. This translates into CASSGGQGGQNIQYF.

Only a few counts were recorded for this clonotype. Compared with germline, one end of the junction differs, possibly owing to a read error. V is TRBV11-1 and J is TRBJ2-1; unclear D gene. CDR3 length equals 14 residues. CDR1 SGHAT and CDR2 FQDESV come from the germline V gene (reference sequence). CDR3 sequence: CASSLERIDNEQFF. CDR3 DNA sequence: TGTGCCAGCAGTTTAGAACGGATTGACAATGAGCAGTTCTTC.

This clonotype was observed many times. The chain uses TRBV6-5 and TRBJ1-2, with TRBD1 as a possible D gene (6 bases). CDR1 and CDR2 (germline): MNHEY, SVGAGI. The ends were cut back, 0 bases at V and 4 bases at J, with 12 bases in the middle. This CDR3 spans 15 amino acids. The CDR3 coding sequence is TGTGCCAGCAGTTACTCGGGGGCCGTCGGCTATGGCTACACCTTC. Translation: CASSYSGAVGYGYTF.

Remarks on this clonotype: Sequence at one end of the junction differs from germline and may be a read error. The rearrangement uses TRBV6-6 and TRBJ1-5; D gene ambiguous. From germline, CDR1 is MNHNY and CDR2 SVGAGI (reference sequence). The CDR3 spans 16 residues. The CDR3 coding sequence is TGTGCCAGCAGTTACGCGGGGATAGGCTTCAATCAGCTCCAGCATTTT. Translated: CASSYAGIGFNQLQHF.

Comment on this clonotype: Possible read error: a much larger clone is one base away. The gene calls are TRBV20-1 and TRBJ2-3; D possibly corresponds to TRBD2 (7 bases). Per germline, CDR1 DFQATT and CDR2 SNEGSKA (reference sequence). The CDR3 runs 16 residues. The CDR3 reads CSGQLVVGGEGDTQFF. CDR3 sequence (DNA): TGCAGTGGGCAACTAGTGGTGGGCGGGGAGGGGGATACGCAGTTTTTT.

This clonotype has only one observation. The junction shows a germline mismatch at one end, possibly a read error. V and J are TRBV5-1 and TRBJ2-7, with D possibly matching TRBD1 (5 bases). CDR1 SGHRS and CDR2 YFSETQ come from the germline V gene. The CDR3 spans 16 residues. This CDR3 is CASTLDQGPVPHGQYF. CDR3 coding DNA: TGCGCCAGCACCTTGGATCAGGGTCCGGTCCCTCACGGGCAGTACTTC.

This clonotype was observed many times. The J gene is TRBJ1-2, the V gene TRBV6-5, with a tentative D call TRBD1 (5 bases). The V end lost 5 bases, the J end lost 0 bases, and 13 bases lay between the germline ends. The CDR3 runs 15 residues. Germline values: CDR1 MNHEY, CDR2 SVGAGI. CDR3 sequence reads: CASSRGHLPNYGYTF. CDR3 nucleotide sequence: TGTGCCAGCAGTCGAGGACATCTACCTAACTATGGCTACACCTTC.

The table lists this clonotype with many counts. This rearrangement joins TRBV5-4 to TRBJ2-1; 8 bases align to TRBD1. V lost 0 bases, J lost 12 bases, and 8 bases stayed unmatched. CDR1 is SGHNT and CDR2 is YYREEE in the germline V gene (reference sequence). The CDR3 covers 14 residues. The CDR3 coding sequence is TGTGCCAGCAGCTTGGAGGCAGGGGGCAAAAGGCAGTTCTTC. This gives the protein CASSLEAGGKRQFF.

This clonotype has only a few counts. This may be a read error: a much more frequent sequence differs by one nucleotide. The V call is TRBV29-1, the J call TRBJ2-3; TRBD1 matches at 8 bases. The CDR3 consists of 14 residues. Trimming removed 8 bases from V and 3 bases from J; junction bases left unmatched: 10. CDR1 is SQVTM and CDR2 is ANQGSEA in the germline V gene. The CDR3 DNA is TGCAGCATTGTCCGAGGACAGGGTACAGATACGCAGTATTTT. As protein: CSIVRGQGTDTQYF.

On this clonotype itself: This sequence may be a read error, since a much larger clone differs from it by one base. This chain links TRBV7-9 with TRBJ2-7; D unresolved. The CDR3 sequence is 15 residues long. V was trimmed by 2 bases and J by 0 bases, leaving 11 bases between them. Per the germline V gene, CDR1 is SEHNR and CDR2 is FQNEAQ (reference sequence). CDR3 sequence reads: CASSLSLRGSYEQYF. In DNA, the CDR3 is TGTGCCAGCAGCTTAAGTCTCAGAGGCTCCTACGAGCAGTACTTC.

Concerning this clonotype: At one end, the junction sequence differs from germline, possibly due to a read error. This chain joins TRBV5-1 and TRBJ2-3; TRBD2 might be the D (5 bases). The CDR3 is made up of 12 amino acids. Germline lookup yields CDR1 SGHRS and CDR2 YFSETQ. CDR3: CASSLGWETHYF. The CDR3 DNA reads as TGCGCCAGCAGCCTGGGTTGGGAGACGCACTATTTT.

The V and J genes are TRBV2 and TRBJ2-5; unclear D gene. This CDR3 contains 13 residues. Trimming left V 5 bases short and J 2 bases short, with 9 bases between. Germline V gene lookup returns CDR1 SNHLY and CDR2 FYNNEI. CDR3 residues: CASSSTLQETQYF. In nucleotides, the CDR3 is TGTGCCAGCAGTTCGACTCTACAAGAGACCCAGTACTTC.